The rows below give T cell receptor beta chains drawn from one sample of a study of prognosis after radiotherapy for stage I lung cancer. Via MiXCR, TCRdb re-called the multiplex PCR reads, giving one row per CDR3 protein. The sample shows about 32,000 distinct CDR3 sequences, around 43% of them seen only once. Source: PBMCs, taken before or after stereotactic body radiation therapy (not recorded which). All receptors come from a donor aged 50 or older with non-small cell lung cancer. The CDR3 runs from the conserved cysteine through the conserved F or W. D genes are given only for firm matches. Some rows mark clone size as missing; the rest say once, few, many or name a class of expanded clone.

clone size,J gene,D gene,V gene,CDR3 DNA,CDR3 protein
many,TRBJ1-5,.,TRBV10-3,TGTGCCATCAGTGAAGCCAGGGCGGGTCAGCCCCAGCATTTT,CAISEARAGQPQHF
many,TRBJ1-6,.,TRBV30,TGTGCCTGGAGGGAAGAGGGCCAAGGGTATAATTCACCCCTCCACTTT,CAWREEGQGYNSPLHF
.,TRBJ2-1,TRBD2,TRBV6-2/TRBV6-3,TGTGCCAGCAGCCAGCGGGAAGCCTACAATGAGCAGTTCTTC,CASSQREAYNEQFF
many,TRBJ1-1,TRBD1,TRBV6-5,TGTGCCAGCAGTTATACAGGGGACACTGAAGCTTTCTTT,CASSYTGDTEAFF
medium-sized,TRBJ2-7,.,TRBV18,TGTGCCAGCTCCCCCGATCAGGCCAGCCGAGCCTACGAGCAGTACTTC,CASSPDQASRAYEQYF
medium-sized,TRBJ2-3,TRBD2,TRBV6-9,TGTGCCAGCAGTGAAACGGGGGAGGGCGCGGATACGCAGTATTTT,CASSETGEGADTQYF
.,TRBJ2-7,TRBD1,TRBV19,TGTGCCAGTAGTAACACAGGGGGCTACGAGCAGTACTTC,CASSNTGGYEQYF
many,TRBJ1-1,.,TRBV5-1,TGCGCCAGCAGCTCTGGGATAGACACTGAAGCTTTCTTT,CASSSGIDTEAFF
.,TRBJ2-1,.,TRBV20-1,TGCAGTGCTAGAGGGAGAGTATCCTTGGATGAGCAGTTCTTC,CSARGRVSLDEQFF
.,TRBJ2-1,.,TRBV20-1,TGCAGTGCTAGAGATTACACGGGCCTGATGTTGGATGAGCAGTTCTTC,CSARDYTGLMLDEQFF
many,TRBJ2-1,TRBD2,TRBV28,TGTGCCAGCAGTTTTATCAGGGCGGGAGGCTCTCTTGTGAATGAGCAGTTCTTC,CASSFIRAGGSLVNEQFF
.,TRBJ2-7,.,TRBV2,TGTGCCAGCAGTCTGACTAGTTCCTACGAGCAGTACTTC,CASSLTSSYEQYF
.,TRBJ1-2,.,TRBV12-3/TRBV12-4,TGTGCCAGCAGGCCCGACAGGCCCGGCTACACCTTC,CASRPDRPGYTF
many,TRBJ1-5,.,TRBV28,TGTGCCAGTAGACAGGTCAATCAGCCCCAGCATTTT,CASRQVNQPQHF
.,TRBJ1-3,.,TRBV7-2,TGTGCCAGCAGCTTACAGGGCGGCACTGGAAACACCATATATTTT,CASSLQGGTGNTIYF
.,TRBJ2-3,TRBD1,TRBV6-9,TGTGCCAGCAGTTACTATCCGGGACAGGGTATAGATACGCAGTATTTT,CASSYYPGQGIDTQYF
.,TRBJ2-1,.,TRBV6-4,TGTGCCAGCGGGAGATGTTCGGGGGATGGACACAATGAGCAGTTCTTC,CASGRCSGDGHNEQFF
.,TRBJ1-1,.,TRBV20-1,TGCAGTGCTAGAGATGGGGAGTACACTGAAGCTTTCTTT,CSARDGEYTEAFF
.,TRBJ1-6,.,TRBV20-1,TGCAGTGCTCGAGAGGGGGTTCCCGGGGGTTCACCCCTCCACTTT,CSAREGVPGGSPLHF
many,TRBJ2-5,.,TRBV11-2,TGTGCCAGCGGCCTTGGGGATTCAGTGACCCAGTACTTC,CASGLGDSVTQYF
many,TRBJ2-5,.,TRBV9,TGTGCCAGCAGCGTAGTGGACTCGCAACGGGGAGAGACCCAGTACTTC,CASSVVDSQRGETQYF
.,TRBJ2-5,TRBD1,TRBV5-6,TGTGCCAGCAGCTTGGGGCCCCCGGGACAGGGGTTTGCGACCCAGTACTTC,CASSLGPPGQGFATQYF
few,TRBJ1-4,.,TRBV18,TGTGCCAGCTCACCCGGAGTGGGCGGTGAAAAACTGTTTTTT,CASSPGVGGEKLFF
many,TRBJ1-1,.,TRBV7-2,TGTGCCAGCAGCTTATCCGGGGCGAACACTGAAGCTTTCTTT,CASSLSGANTEAFF
.,TRBJ2-1,TRBD2,TRBV6-1,TGTGCCAGCAGTCGCGCGAATAGCGGGGGTTCCAATGAGCAGTTCTTT,CASSRANSGGSNEQFF
many,TRBJ1-5,TRBD1,TRBV6-2/TRBV6-3,TGTGCCAGCAGTGAGGTGGGACAGGGTTGGCAGCCCCAGCATTTT,CASSEVGQGWQPQHF
many,TRBJ1-1,.,TRBV3-1,TGTGCCAGCAGCCAAGATCAGGTTGAAGCTTTCTTT,CASSQDQVEAFF
.,TRBJ2-7,.,TRBV11-2,TGTGCCAGCAGCTTAGAAGAGTTGTCGCCCTACGAGCAGTACTTC,CASSLEELSPYEQYF
.,TRBJ1-3,.,TRBV11-2,TGTGCCAGCAGCTTAACCAGGGCGGGAGGAAACACCATATATTTT,CASSLTRAGGNTIYF
many,TRBJ2-5,.,TRBV11-2,TGTGCCAGCAGCTTCAATCTAGGAGAGACCCAGTACTTC,CASSFNLGETQYF
few,TRBJ2-1,.,TRBV20-1,TGCAGTTTTTTGTCCGGGACCACGAAAAATGAGCAGTTCTTC,CSFLSGTTKNEQFF
many,TRBJ2-3,.,TRBV7-8,TGTGCCAGCAGCTTAAGGGGGGGCACGGGAGGAGCAGATACGCAGTATTTT,CASSLRGGTGGADTQYF
medium-sized,TRBJ1-6,.,TRBV6-1,TGTGCCAGCAGTGAAAGGGTGGTGCTGCCTTACTTAAATTCACCCCTCCACTTT,CASSERVVLPYLNSPLHF
once,TRBJ1-6,TRBD1,TRBV9,TGTGCCAGCAGCGGGGTCCCGACAGGGCGCTTCTATAATTCACCCCTCCACTTT,CASSGVPTGRFYNSPLHF
many,TRBJ1-1,TRBD1,TRBV18,TGTGCCAGCTCAATAAGACAGGGGGCGTTTGAGAACACTGAAGCTTTCTTT,CASSIRQGAFENTEAFF
many,TRBJ1-5,.,TRBV6-5,TGTGCCAGCAGTTACTCGACCAAGAATTGGCAGGGAGGCAATCAGCCCCAGCATTTT,CASSYSTKNWQGGNQPQHF
.,TRBJ2-1,.,TRBV6-1,TGTACCAGCAGTCAAGGGTATGAGCAGTTCTTC,CTSSQGYEQFF
.,TRBJ1-3,.,TRBV7-9,TGTGCCAGCAGACCACGACAGGAGCAAAACACCATATATTTT,CASRPRQEQNTIYF
many,TRBJ2-7,TRBD1,TRBV9,TGTGCCAGCAGCGCTCCGGGACAGAGGGTATACGAGCAGTACTTC,CASSAPGQRVYEQYF
.,TRBJ1-2,TRBD1,TRBV11-2,TGTGCCAGCAGCCCTATGGGGGAACAGGGGAGCGGTGGCTACACCTTC,CASSPMGEQGSGGYTF
.,TRBJ2-7,.,TRBV6-2/TRBV6-3,TGTGCCAGCAGTCCAACAGCGCGGGACGAGCAGTACTTC,CASSPTARDEQYF
.,TRBJ1-1,TRBD1,TRBV28,TGTGCCAGCAGTCCAGCCGGGACAGGGTACACTGAAGCTTTCTTT,CASSPAGTGYTEAFF
many,TRBJ1-5,.,TRBV4-1,TGCGCCAGCAGCCAAGTTTTAGGGTTTTTCAATCAGCCCCAGCATTTT,CASSQVLGFFNQPQHF
.,TRBJ1-2,.,TRBV19,TGTGCCAGTAGTCCCGAGGGGTCTTGGGGCTATGGCTACACCTTC,CASSPEGSWGYGYTF
many,TRBJ1-6,.,TRBV7-9,TGTGCCAGCAGCTTAGAATCACCCCTCCACTTT,CASSLESPLHF
many,TRBJ1-5,TRBD1,TRBV2,TGTGCCAGCTCTAGGGACAGGGTGGCAAGTCAGCCCCAGCATTTT,CASSRDRVASQPQHF
.,TRBJ2-7,.,TRBV6-1,TGTGCCAACAGCACAGGGGGGGGGTACGAGCGGTACTTC,CANSTGGGYERYF
.,TRBJ2-3,.,TRBV5-1,TGCGCCAGCAGCTTGGGGAACCAAGGCACAGATACGCAGTATTTT,CASSLGNQGTDTQYF
.,TRBJ1-3,.,TRBV5-1,TGCGCCAGCAGCTTGGATCCGACAAACTCTGGAAGCACCATATATTTT,CASSLDPTNSGSTIYF
medium-sized,TRBJ1-2,.,TRBV19,TGTGCCAGTAGTATCACTCTCATACAGGCCCCCTATGGCTACACCTTC,CASSITLIQAPYGYTF
many,TRBJ1-6,TRBD1,TRBV3-1,TGTGCCAGCAGCCACCCAGGGGGGCCTAATAATTCACCCCTCCACTTT,CASSHPGGPNNSPLHF
.,TRBJ1-3,.,TRBV30,TGTGCCTGGACCAACACCTACTCTGGAAACACCATATATTTT,CAWTNTYSGNTIYF
.,TRBJ2-2,TRBD2,TRBV6-2/TRBV6-3,TGTGCCAGCCGGACTAGCGGACACACCGGGGAGCTGTTTTTT,CASRTSGHTGELFF
many,TRBJ2-1,.,TRBV19,TGTGCCAGTAGTATTACAGGGAGCAATGAGCAGTTCTTC,CASSITGSNEQFF
many,TRBJ1-4,.,TRBV10-3,TGTGCCATCAGTGATGGACAAGATAATGAAAAACTGTTTTTT,CAISDGQDNEKLFF